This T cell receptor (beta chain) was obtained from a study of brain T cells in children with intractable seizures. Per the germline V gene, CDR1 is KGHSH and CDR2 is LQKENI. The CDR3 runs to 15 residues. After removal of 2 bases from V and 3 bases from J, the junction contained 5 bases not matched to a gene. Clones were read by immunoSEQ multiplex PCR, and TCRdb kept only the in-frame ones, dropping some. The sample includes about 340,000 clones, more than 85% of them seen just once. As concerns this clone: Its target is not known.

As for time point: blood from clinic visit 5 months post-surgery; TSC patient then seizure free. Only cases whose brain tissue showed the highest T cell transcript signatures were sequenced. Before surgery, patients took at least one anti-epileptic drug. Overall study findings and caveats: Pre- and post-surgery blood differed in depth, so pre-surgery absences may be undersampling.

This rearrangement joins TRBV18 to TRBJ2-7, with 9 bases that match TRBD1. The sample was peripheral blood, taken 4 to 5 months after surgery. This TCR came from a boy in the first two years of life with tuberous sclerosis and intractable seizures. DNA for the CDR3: TGTGCCAGCTCACCAACAGGGGGCTCTAACTACGAGCAGTACTTC. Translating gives CASSPTGGSNYEQYF.